The rows below give T cell receptor beta chains drawn from one sample of a study of beta chain features in type 1 diabetes. Here immunoSEQ multiplex PCR was the method, and the copy in TCRdb shows in-frame clones only, minus some. The table shows approximately 250,000 clones, with roughly a tenth occurring only once. Sequencing was carried out using naive CD4+ T cells from blood. The receptors here all came from a man aged 30 to 45 with type 1 diabetes. CDR3s include the opening cysteine and the closing phenylalanine or tryptophan. D genes are given only for firm matches. Size is omitted from some rows. Given values are once, few, many or a class for expanded clones.

J	size	V	D	DNA	CDR3
TRBJ2-1	.	TRBV5-4	TRBD1	TGTGCCAGCAGCTGGGGACAGGGGCCCTACAATGAGCAGTTCTTC	CASSWGQGPYNEQFF
TRBJ1-1	few	TRBV14	.	TGTGCCAGCAGCCTGACAGCGAACACTGAAGCTTTCTTT	CASSLTANTEAFF
TRBJ1-2	.	TRBV2	.	TGTGCCAGCAGTCCGCGGGTCTTACATGCCCGCTACACCTTC	CASSPRVLHARYTF
TRBJ2-7	.	TRBV5-1	TRBD1	TGCGCCAGCCAACGGGACAGGAGATACGAGCAGTACTTC	CASQRDRRYEQYF
TRBJ2-7	.	TRBV2	.	TGTGCCAGCAGTGACTTCTCCGAGCAGTACTTC	CASSDFSEQYF
TRBJ2-3	few	TRBV9	.	TGTGCCAGCAGCGTAGCTACGGGACTTTCAGATACGCAGTATTTT	CASSVATGLSDTQYF
TRBJ2-7	few	TRBV9	.	TGTGCCAGCAGCGTAGAGGGGCAGGCTTACGAGCAGTACTTC	CASSVEGQAYEQYF
TRBJ2-1	few	TRBV5-1	TRBD2	TGCGCCAGCAGCTCGGGCGGGGGAGGTTACAATGAGCAGTTCTTC	CASSSGGGGYNEQFF
TRBJ2-3	few	TRBV5-4	TRBD2	TGTGCCAGCAGCCGGACTAGCGGGGGCACAGATACGCAGTATTTT	CASSRTSGGTDTQYF
TRBJ2-1	.	TRBV2	.	TGTGCCAGCAGCGAGACTAGGAGGGGCAATGAGCAGTTCTTC	CASSETRRGNEQFF
TRBJ2-7	.	TRBV7-2	TRBD1	TGTGCCAGCAGTCCCCGCCGGGACAGGTCCTACGAGCAGTACTTC	CASSPRRDRSYEQYF
TRBJ1-2	few	TRBV27	TRBD1	TGTGCCAGCAGGAGGACAGGGGGCTATGGCTACACCTTC	CASRRTGGYGYTF
TRBJ1-5	few	TRBV7-6	TRBD1	TGTGCCAGCAGCTTAGGCAGACAGGGCGGACAGCCCCAGCATTTT	CASSLGRQGGQPQHF
TRBJ2-5	.	TRBV10-3	TRBD2	TGTGCCATCAGTGAGTCGCGGGGACTAGGAGAGACCCAGTACTTC	CAISESRGLGETQYF
TRBJ1-1	few	TRBV5-1	TRBD1	TGCGCCAGCAGCCCCTACCCGACAGGGGAAAACACTGAAGCTTTCTTT	CASSPYPTGENTEAFF
TRBJ2-1	few	TRBV18	TRBD2	TGTGCCAGCTCCTACCTAGCGGGGGGCCCGGATGAGCAGTTCTTC	CASSYLAGGPDEQFF
TRBJ1-1	few	TRBV29-1	.	TGCAGCGTTGGGGCCGGAGGGTTCCATCGGGCTTTCTTT	CSVGAGGFHRAFF
TRBJ1-6	.	TRBV7-3	.	TGTGCCAGCAGCTTAGGCGGGGGGAATTCACCCCTCCACTTT	CASSLGGGNSPLHF
TRBJ2-7	.	TRBV5-4	.	TGTGCCAGCAGCTTGAGGGCAGGGGGGCCCTACGAGCAGTACTTC	CASSLRAGGPYEQYF
TRBJ1-6	.	TRBV14	.	TGTGCCAGCAGCCAAAACTACGGCGCAGCACCCCTCCACTTT	CASSQNYGAAPLHF
TRBJ1-2	few	TRBV9	.	TGTGCCAGCAGCGTAGAAGCAGGGCTTGGGTTTGGCTACACCTTC	CASSVEAGLGFGYTF
TRBJ2-3	.	TRBV28	TRBD1	TGTGCCAGCAGTCCGGGGACAGGTAGATATACGCAGTATTTT	CASSPGTGRYTQYF
TRBJ2-2	once	TRBV18	.	TGTGCCAGCTCACCCAGACAGCAAACCGGGGAGCTGTTTTTT	CASSPRQQTGELFF
TRBJ2-2	.	TRBV2	.	TGTGCCAGCAGTCCAGATACCGGGGAGCTGTTTTTT	CASSPDTGELFF
TRBJ1-1	once	TRBV6-1	.	TGTGCCAGCAGTTCTATTGAAGCTTTCTTT	CASSSIEAFF
TRBJ1-1	.	TRBV6-5	.	TGTGCCAGCAGTCGACAGGCGACTACTGAAGCTTTCTTT	CASSRQATTEAFF
TRBJ2-5	.	TRBV7-3	.	TGTGCCAGCAGCCTCGGGGAATGGGGGACCCAGTACTTC	CASSLGEWGTQYF
TRBJ1-2	few	TRBV4-3	.	TGCGCCAGCAGCCATCAGACGACACCTGCTAACTATGGCTACACCTTC	CASSHQTTPANYGYTF
TRBJ2-2	.	TRBV7-2	TRBD2	TGTGCCAGCAGCTTAGACTCTAGCGGGGTTACCGGGGAGCTGTTTTTT	CASSLDSSGVTGELFF
TRBJ2-1	few	TRBV6-5	.	TGTGCCACCTGGAGGTCCTACAATGAGCAGTTCTTC	CATWRSYNEQFF
TRBJ1-5	.	TRBV4-2	TRBD1	TGTGCCAGCAGCCAGGAGGACAGGGGTAATCAGCCCCAGCATTTT	CASSQEDRGNQPQHF
TRBJ1-6	.	TRBV25-1	.	TGTGCCAGCAGTGTTTCAGGGGCGCCAAATTCACCCCTCCACTTT	CASSVSGAPNSPLHF
TRBJ1-6	few	TRBV4-2	TRBD1	TGTGCCAGCAGCGAAGAACAGGGGAAATCACCCCTCCACTTT	CASSEEQGKSPLHF
TRBJ2-1	.	TRBV7-9	.	TGTGCCAGCAGCTTACAGGGCTATGAGCAGTTCTTC	CASSLQGYEQFF
TRBJ2-2	few	TRBV7-9	.	TGTGCCAGCAGCTTAGCCCTTACGAACACCGGGGAGCTGTTTTTT	CASSLALTNTGELFF
TRBJ1-6	.	TRBV29-1	TRBD1	TGCAGCGTTGGAGAGGGGGCTCAGGATTCACCCCTCCACTTT	CSVGEGAQDSPLHF
TRBJ2-1	.	TRBV25-1	.	TGTGCCAGCAGTGAGGACTCAGAGTACAATGAGCAGTTCTTC	CASSEDSEYNEQFF
TRBJ2-1	.	TRBV12-5	.	TGTGCTAGTGGCCTTAGTGAGCAGTTCTTC	CASGLSEQFF
TRBJ1-1	.	TRBV7-3	.	TGTGCCAGCAGCTTAACAGGAGGGGACACTGAAGCTTTCTTT	CASSLTGGDTEAFF
TRBJ1-2	.	TRBV7-2	TRBD1	TGTGCCAGCAGCTCCAGACAGGGGGCGCAGGGCTACACCTTC	CASSSRQGAQGYTF
TRBJ2-2	.	TRBV2	TRBD2	TGTGCCAGCAGTGTCGCAGCGGGGGCCGGGGAGCTGTTTTTT	CASSVAAGAGELFF
TRBJ2-5	.	TRBV5-4	.	TGTGCCAGCAGCTTGCCCCAGCAAGAGACCCAGTACTTC	CASSLPQQETQYF